This T cell receptor beta chain originates from a study of radiotherapy plus CTLA-4 blockade in lung cancer. The protocol was immunoSEQ multiplex PCR, while the TCRdb copy is restricted to in-frame clones and leaves out a portion. Counted here are tens of thousands of clones, roughly 86% occurring once; the ten biggest clones make up around 4.4%. Trimming cost V 6 bases and J 1 base; bases outside gene matches: 9. The CDR3 covers 16 residues. Germline lookup yields CDR1 LNHDA and CDR2 SQIVND (reference sequence). Sequencing used peripheral blood, obtained from a patient treated with radiotherapy plus ipilimumab. The sequence was collected from a human donor with non-small cell lung cancer whose response to radiotherapy plus ipilimumab could not be evaluated. The chain has TRBV19 and TRBJ2-3, with 8 bases identical to TRBD1. The CDR3 bases are TGTGCCAGTAGCCATATCGGGGGACAGGGCACAGATACGCAGTATTTT. Its protein product is CASSHIGGQGTDTQYF.